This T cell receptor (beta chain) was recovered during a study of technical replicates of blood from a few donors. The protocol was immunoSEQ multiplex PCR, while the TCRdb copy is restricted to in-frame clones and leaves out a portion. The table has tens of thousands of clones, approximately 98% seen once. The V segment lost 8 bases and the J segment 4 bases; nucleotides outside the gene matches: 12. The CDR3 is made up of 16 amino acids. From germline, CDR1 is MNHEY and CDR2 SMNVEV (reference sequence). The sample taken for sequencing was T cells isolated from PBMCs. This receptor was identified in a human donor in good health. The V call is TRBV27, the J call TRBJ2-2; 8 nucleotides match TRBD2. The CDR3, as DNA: TGTGCCAGCGGCTCCGCCGGGACTAGGGGCACCGGGGAGCTGTTTTTT. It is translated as CASGSAGTRGTGELFF.